The sequence of this TCR beta chain was determined in a study of cytomegalovirus exposure and HLA in healthy donors. Broader study findings: Likely technical artifact: a cluster of highly shared sequence variants. By a later analysis, the bulk of CMV-associated TCR beta chains appeared HLA-restricted. Later on, an analysis found that several of the most significant clusters appeared to be linked to common viral pathogens, which included parvovirus B19. Productive status was seen about 90% or about 30% of the time for most TCR beta V segments in an earlier analysis.

Trimming stripped 1 base from V and 6 bases from J, with 9 bases between. The V gene's germline CDR1 is LGHNA and CDR2 YSLEER. The CDR3 contains 13 residues. Worth noting for this clone: Its antigen is as yet unknown.

The PCR was carried out with 60 Vbeta primers and 13 Jbeta primers. Clones were sequenced by immunoSEQ multiplex PCR, and TCRdb holds only the in-frame ones, with some missing. The repertoire holds around 93,000 clones, with 78% as singletons. This receptor was taken from a middle-aged woman in good health and CMV-seronegative. Sequences were obtained from PBMCs. The gene calls are TRBV4-3 and TRBJ1-1, with a tentative D call TRBD1 (5 bases). The CDR3, as DNA: TGCGCCAGCAGCCAAGCAGGGCAGCCTGAAGCTTTCTTT. Translation gives CASSQAGQPEAFF.